This T cell receptor (beta chain) was documented in a study of T cells in Graves' hyperthyroidism and ophthalmopathy. Study summary: The authors collected peripheral blood at initial diagnosis, before any treatment.

In the case of this clonotype: Its specificity is unknown.

Amplification targeted TCR beta CDR3 regions from RNA transcripts. HTBI primers were employed in a first-round RT-PCR of the TCR CDR3. Each CDR3 protein gets one entry after TCRdb re-called the multiplex PCR reads with MiXCR. The sample holds nearly 600,000 distinct CDR3 sequences; 13% to 15% are singletons and the top ten take roughly 7%. Trimming removed 1 base from V and 4 bases from J, with 10 bases in between. The CDR3 spans 14 residues. The V gene's germline CDR1 is LNHDA and CDR2 SQIVND (reference sequence). In making diagnoses, clinical symptoms, serum thyroxine and TRAb, thyroid ultrasound and orbital computed tomography were all used. The PBMCs had their origin in about 9.7 ml of fresh peripheral blood. Study-level findings and limits: Also found in blood were most expanded thyroid clonotypes above 0.001.

This chain uses TRBV19 with TRBJ2-5; a possible D gene is TRBD2 (5 bases). The sample taken for sequencing was blood. The origin of this receptor is a woman aged 18 to 35 with Graves' ophthalmopathy. CDR3 in DNA: TGTGCCAGTAGTATAGCGGAGGCAGGAGAGACCCAGTACTTC. As protein: CASSIAEAGETQYF.